This T cell receptor beta chain was profiled in a study of tumor-infiltrating lymphocytes in primary liver carcinoma. The input was approximately 500 ng total RNA; TCR beta cDNA was made from it with a constant-region primer. Libraries of TCR beta came from three nested multiplex PCR rounds with slightly modified ARM-PCR. A C-beta reverse primer and TRBV1-TRBV30 forward primers served in each of the first two PCR rounds, at 9 to 11 cycles apiece. In TCRdb, the multiplex PCR reads were re-called with MiXCR into one record per CDR3 protein. The table records roughly 70,000 distinct CDR3 sequences, over 60% of them present only once. Germline CDR1 is SQVTM and CDR2 is ANQGSEA. Trimming left V 4 bases short and J 12 bases short, with 10 bases between. The CDR3 spans 10 residues. The study co-extracted DNA and RNA from 20-30 mg of unsorted bulk tissue.

This sequence joins TRBV29-1 and TRBJ2-1; D unclear. This TCR was recovered from a middle-aged man with primary liver carcinoma and hepatitis B virus infection. The source material was liver tumor tissue from sampling region 4. The subset here: tumor region T4, right-lateral pole. The CDR3 loop reads CSVVRALQFF. CDR3 nucleotides: TGCAGCGTTGTAAGGGCGTTGCAGTTCTTC.